This T cell receptor beta chain was recorded in a study of T cell responses to AZD1222 COVID-19 vaccine. Study observations and caveats: Variant regions that are unmutated are reportedly the target of nearly half of spike-specific TCRs. Dominant CD4 TCR responses targeted spike regions 160-218 and 743-854.

In regard to this clone: Its antigen is still unknown.

This CDR3 contains 15 residues. CDR1 and CDR2 (germline): MNHEY, SMNVEV (reference sequence). Deletions cut 10 bases from V and 0 bases from J, with 18 bases between. Data came from immunoSEQ multiplex PCR; TCRdb stores just in-frame clones and leaves some out. The top ten hold about 16% of the sample, which has 140,000 to 150,000 clones, more than 70% seen once. The V call is TRBV27, the J call TRBJ1-1; D is unresolved. This sequence originates from an adult in good health. The sample was peripheral blood, taken on day 0 of AZD1222 vaccination. The CDR3 is CATLPYTTMNTEAFF. CDR3 nucleotides: TGTGCCACCCTACCATACACCACCATGAACACTGAAGCTTTCTTT.